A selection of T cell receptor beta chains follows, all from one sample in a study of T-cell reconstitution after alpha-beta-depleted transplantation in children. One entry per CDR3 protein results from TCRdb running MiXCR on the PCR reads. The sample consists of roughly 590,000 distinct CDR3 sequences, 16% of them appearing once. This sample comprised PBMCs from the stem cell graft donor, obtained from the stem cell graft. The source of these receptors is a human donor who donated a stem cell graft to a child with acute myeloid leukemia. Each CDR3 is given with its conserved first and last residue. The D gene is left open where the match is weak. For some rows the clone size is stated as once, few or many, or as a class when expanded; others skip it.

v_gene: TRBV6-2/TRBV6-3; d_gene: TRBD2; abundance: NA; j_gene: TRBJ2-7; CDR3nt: TGTGCCAGCAGTTACGCGGGGGGCCCCCTCTACGAGCAGTACTTC; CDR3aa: CASSYAGGPLYEQYF
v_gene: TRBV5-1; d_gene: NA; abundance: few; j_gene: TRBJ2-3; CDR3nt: TGCGCCAGCAGCCTGGACATAGGCACAGATACGCAGTATTTT; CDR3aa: CASSLDIGTDTQYF
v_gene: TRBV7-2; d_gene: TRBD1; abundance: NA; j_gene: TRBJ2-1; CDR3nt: TGTGCCAGCAGCGTTGACAGGGGGCCCAACAATGAGCAGTTCTTC; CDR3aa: CASSVDRGPNNEQFF
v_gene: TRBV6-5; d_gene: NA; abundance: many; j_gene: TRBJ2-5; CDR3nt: TGTGCCAGCAGTTACTCCCGGCTACAAGAGACCCAGTACTTC; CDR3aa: CASSYSRLQETQYF
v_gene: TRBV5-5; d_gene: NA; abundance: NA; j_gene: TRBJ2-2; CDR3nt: TGTGCCAGCAGCTTGGGTTGGGACACCGGGGAGCTGTTTTTT; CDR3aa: CASSLGWDTGELFF
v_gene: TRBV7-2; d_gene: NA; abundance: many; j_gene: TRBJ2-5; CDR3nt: TGTGCCAGCAGCTTCTCGACTAGGGAGGCCCAGTACTTC; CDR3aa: CASSFSTREAQYF
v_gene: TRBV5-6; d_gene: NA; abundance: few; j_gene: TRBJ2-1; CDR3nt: TGTGCCAGCAGCCAAACCCCCGCCGGGGGAGACAATGAGCAGTTCTTC; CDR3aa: CASSQTPAGGDNEQFF
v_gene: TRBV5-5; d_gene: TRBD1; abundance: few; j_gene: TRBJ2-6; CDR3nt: TGTGCCAGCAGCTTGTTCCGGGACAGCCTCTCTGGGGCCAACGTCACTTTC; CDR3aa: CASSLFRDSLSGANVTF
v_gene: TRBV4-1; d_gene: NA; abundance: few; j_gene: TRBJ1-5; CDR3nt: TGCGCCAGCAGCCAAGAAGGCCAGCATCACAATCAGCCCCAGCATTTT; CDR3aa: CASSQEGQHHNQPQHF
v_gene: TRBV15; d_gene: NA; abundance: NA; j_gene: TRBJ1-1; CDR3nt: TGTGCCACCAGCAGAGATGAAGCTTTCTTT; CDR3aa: CATSRDEAFF
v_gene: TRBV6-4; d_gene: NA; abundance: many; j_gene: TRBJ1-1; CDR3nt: TGTGCCAGCAGTCCCGGACGGGACTTGAACACTGAAGCTTTCTTT; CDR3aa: CASSPGRDLNTEAFF
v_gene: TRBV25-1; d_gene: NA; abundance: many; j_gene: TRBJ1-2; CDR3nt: TGTGCCAGCAGGGGGACCGGCTCGTCTAACGGCTACACCTTC; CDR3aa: CASRGTGSSNGYTF
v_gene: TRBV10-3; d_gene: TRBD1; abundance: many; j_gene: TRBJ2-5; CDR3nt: TGTGCCATCAGTGCCCCTAATCGACAGGGTACACAAGAGACCCAGTACTTC; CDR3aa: CAISAPNRQGTQETQYF
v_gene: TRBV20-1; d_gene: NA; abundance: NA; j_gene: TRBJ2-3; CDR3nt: TGCAGTGCGCCTGACTTCGCAGTGGCAGATACGCAGTATTTT; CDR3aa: CSAPDFAVADTQYF
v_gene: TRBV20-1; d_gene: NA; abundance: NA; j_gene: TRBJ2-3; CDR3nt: TGCAGTGCTAGTTCGGCTCTTGGGGCAGATACGCAGTATTTT; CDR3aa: CSASSALGADTQYF
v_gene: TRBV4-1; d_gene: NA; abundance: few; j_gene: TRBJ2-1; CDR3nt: TGCGCCAGCAGCCAAGTTCAGTACAATGAGCAGTTCTTC; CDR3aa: CASSQVQYNEQFF